The rows below give T cell receptor beta chains drawn from one sample of a study of blood T cell repertoires in COVID-19. This table comes from immunoSEQ multiplex PCR, and its TCRdb copy is limited to in-frame clones, with some not included. The data show approximately 200,000 clones, with about nine tenths seen just once and 3.5% to 5% held by the top ten. Sequencing was performed on peripheral blood. The origin of the receptors is a woman between 25 and 40 years old with acute or convalescent COVID-19. Each CDR3 is given with its conserved first and last residue. Each record gives: clone size, J gene, D gene, V gene, CDR3 DNA, CDR3 protein. The D gene is left open where the match is weak. Size is omitted from some rows. Given values are once, few, many or a class for expanded clones.

- | TRBJ2-3 | - | TRBV29-1 | TGCAGCGTTCAGAAAAGCACAGATACGCAGTATTTT | CSVQKSTDTQYF
- | TRBJ1-5 | - | TRBV7-8 | TGTGCCAGCAGCTCATCACAGGTCTTTAGCAATCAGCCCCAGCATTTT | CASSSSQVFSNQPQHF
- | TRBJ2-2 | TRBD1 | TRBV7-6 | TGTGCCAGCAGCTTTCTCCTAGGGGGCGCGAACACCGGGGAGCTGTTTTTT | CASSFLLGGANTGELFF
- | TRBJ2-4 | - | TRBV4-1 | TGCGCCAGCAGTTATAGAACGGAAAACATTCAGTACTTC | CASSYRTENIQYF
- | TRBJ2-4 | - | TRBV29-1 | TGCAGCGTTGGGTATCCCGAGGAAAACATTCAGTACTTC | CSVGYPEENIQYF
- | TRBJ2-3 | - | TRBV5-1 | TGCGCCAGCAGCTACGGACTAAGCACAGATACGCAGTATTTT | CASSYGLSTDTQYF
few | TRBJ2-3 | - | TRBV6-1 | TGTGCCAGCAGTGAAGTCGGCAGAACCGAGGTTAATACGCAGTATTTT | CASSEVGRTEVNTQYF
- | TRBJ1-6 | - | TRBV5-4 | TGTGCCAGCAGCTTTGCGGATTCACCCCTCCACTTT | CASSFADSPLHF
- | TRBJ2-1 | - | TRBV14 | TGTGCCAGCAGCCAAGAAGCACGGAGTGAGCAGTTCTTC | CASSQEARSEQFF
- | TRBJ2-1 | - | TRBV7-2 | TGTGCCAGCAGCTTAGTAGTTGGGCAGTTCTTC | CASSLVVGQFF
- | TRBJ2-2 | - | TRBV7-9 | TGTGCCAGCAGCCGACAAGCGGAGACCGGGGAGCTGTTTTTT | CASSRQAETGELFF
- | TRBJ2-2 | TRBD2 | TRBV5-1 | TGCGCCAGCAGCTTGGCGCCTAGCGGGAGCGCCGGGGAGCTGTTTTTT | CASSLAPSGSAGELFF
- | TRBJ2-1 | TRBD2 | TRBV6-5 | TGTGCCAGCAGTTACGGCGGAGGGACTAGTTCAAATGAGCAGTTCTTC | CASSYGGGTSSNEQFF
- | TRBJ2-3 | - | TRBV4-1 | TGCGCCAGCAGCCCGACAGCCAATCCAGATACGCAGTATTTT | CASSPTANPDTQYF
- | TRBJ2-2 | TRBD1 | TRBV10-3 | TGTGCCATCAGTGAGTCGTCTCCAGGGGGCGTGAACACCGGGGAGCTGTTTTTT | CAISESSPGGVNTGELFF
- | TRBJ1-1 | - | TRBV6-5 | TGTGCCAGCAGTTCCTGGCAAAAGAACACTGAAGCTTTCTTT | CASSSWQKNTEAFF
- | TRBJ1-1 | - | TRBV7-2 | TGTGCCAGCAGCCCTACAGGGTGGAGGAACACTGAAGCTTTCTTT | CASSPTGWRNTEAFF
once | TRBJ2-7 | TRBD2 | TRBV2 | TGTGCCAGCAGGAACCCAGGACTAGCGGGAACCTACGAGCAGTACTTC | CASRNPGLAGTYEQYF
- | TRBJ2-1 | - | TRBV5-1 | TGCGCCAGCGCATTAGGGGATTACAATGAGCAGTTCTTC | CASALGDYNEQFF
- | TRBJ2-1 | - | TRBV27 | TGTGCCAGCAGTTTAGGGCGGGGAGGATTTGAGCAGTTCTTC | CASSLGRGGFEQFF
- | TRBJ1-3 | TRBD1 | TRBV7-9 | TGTGCCAGCAGCTTGACAGGGAACACCATATATTTT | CASSLTGNTIYF
- | TRBJ1-4 | - | TRBV7-8 | TGTGCCAGCAGCTTAAAGGGACATAATGAAAAACTGTTTTTT | CASSLKGHNEKLFF
- | TRBJ2-7 | - | TRBV3-1/TRBV3-2 | TGTGCCAGCAGCCAAGAGCCAGTTGAGGGTCACGAGCAGTACTTC | CASSQEPVEGHEQYF
- | TRBJ2-5 | TRBD1 | TRBV24-1 | TGTGCCACCAGTGATCAGGGGGTGGGTCAAGAGACCCAGTACTTC | CATSDQGVGQETQYF
- | TRBJ2-1 | TRBD2 | TRBV5-1 | TGCGCCAGCAGCTTGTATCCTAGCGGAGTTTACAATGAGCAGTTCTTC | CASSLYPSGVYNEQFF
- | TRBJ2-1 | TRBD2 | TRBV5-1 | TGCGCCAGCAGCAAACTGCCGGGGAGGGGCTCCTACAATGAGCAGTTCTTC | CASSKLPGRGSYNEQFF
once | TRBJ2-5 | - | TRBV19 | TGTGCCAGTAGTAGGAGGGGCGACCTTAAAGAGACCCAGTACTTC | CASSRRGDLKETQYF
- | TRBJ2-3 | - | TRBV19 | TGTGCCAGTAACAGAGCTTACACAGATACGCAGTATTTT | CASNRAYTDTQYF
once | TRBJ1-2 | TRBD1 | TRBV3-1/TRBV3-2 | TGTGCCAGCAGCCAAGGTAGGGGGCGCGACTATGGCTACACCTTC | CASSQGRGRDYGYTF
few | TRBJ2-6 | - | TRBV2 | TGTGCCAGCAGCCAGGGATCCGGGGCCAACGTCCTGACTTTC | CASSQGSGANVLTF
- | TRBJ1-2 | TRBD1 | TRBV7-8 | TGTGCCAGCAGCTTACGGGACAGGGGGCCCTCCTATGGCTACACCTTC | CASSLRDRGPSYGYTF
- | TRBJ2-1 | - | TRBV10-3 | TGTGCCATCAACCGACCGGGAGCCGTTGAGCAGTTCTTC | CAINRPGAVEQFF
- | TRBJ2-1 | - | TRBV7-9 | TGTGCCAGCAGCTTAGTGGGAGACAATGAGCAGTTCTTC | CASSLVGDNEQFF
- | TRBJ1-1 | - | TRBV19 | TGTGCCAGTGGGGGGGTGGGCACTGAAGCTTTCTTT | CASGGVGTEAFF
- | TRBJ2-1 | - | TRBV11-3 | TGTGCCAGCAGCTTAGGTGGACTGAACAATGAGCAGTTCTTC | CASSLGGLNNEQFF
- | TRBJ2-7 | - | TRBV6-6 | TGTGCCGTCGGGAGTTCCTACGAGCAGTACTTC | CAVGSSYEQYF
- | TRBJ1-4 | TRBD1 | TRBV2 | TGTGCCAGCGAGGGACAGCTTAATGAAAAACTGTTTTTT | CASEGQLNEKLFF
- | TRBJ2-3 | - | TRBV5-1 | TGCGCCAGCAGCTTGGGACTAGTCGGAGATACGCAGTATTTT | CASSLGLVGDTQYF
- | TRBJ1-1 | TRBD1 | TRBV10-3 | TGTGCCATCAGTGAGTCGGTAGGGGGCGTCACTGAAGCTTTCTTT | CAISESVGGVTEAFF
- | TRBJ2-7 | - | TRBV6-5 | TGTGCCAGCAGTACAGGTATCCGGGCCCCCGTCGGCTTC | CASSTGIRAPVGF
- | TRBJ2-3 | - | TRBV7-9 | TGTGCCAGCAGCCGGGATCTTTGGGCGCAGTATTTT | CASSRDLWAQYF
once | TRBJ2-1 | TRBD2 | TRBV5-6 | TGTGCCAGCAGCTTGGCACTAGCGGGGGTTTACAATGAGCAGTTCTTC | CASSLALAGVYNEQFF
- | TRBJ2-3 | - | TRBV7-2 | TGTGCCAGCAGCTTTAGGGGAAGAGGAGATACGCAGTATTTT | CASSFRGRGDTQYF
- | TRBJ1-2 | - | TRBV12-3/TRBV12-4 | TGTGCCAGCAGTTTTAGACAGAACTATGGCTACACCTTC | CASSFRQNYGYTF
- | TRBJ2-2 | - | TRBV24-1 | TGTGCCACCAGTGATGTGCCCGGTGAACGGAACACCGGGGAGCTGTTTTTT | CATSDVPGERNTGELFF
once | TRBJ1-6 | - | TRBV15 | TGTGCCACCAGCAGAGATCGGCAGGTCAATCGTTCACCCCTCCACTTT | CATSRDRQVNRSPLHF
- | TRBJ2-1 | - | TRBV12-5 | TGTGCTAGTGGAACGACTATAAATGAGCAGTTCTTC | CASGTTINEQFF
once | TRBJ2-1 | - | TRBV3-1/TRBV3-2 | TGTGCCAGCAGCCAAGGGCGGAATGAGCAGTTCTTC | CASSQGRNEQFF
- | TRBJ2-1 | - | TRBV11-3 | TGTGCCAGCAGCGGGGGACTTTACAATGAGCAGTTCTTC | CASSGGLYNEQFF
- | TRBJ2-3 | TRBD2 | TRBV6-5 | TGTGCCAGCAGTTATTCGGGAGGGTCCGCAGATACGCAGTATTTT | CASSYSGGSADTQYF
- | TRBJ2-3 | TRBD2 | TRBV6-5 | TGTGCCAGCGCCCATAGACTAGCCACAGATACGCAGTATTTT | CASAHRLATDTQYF
- | TRBJ2-3 | TRBD1 | TRBV29-1 | TGCAGCCCTGGACAGGGGGAGACAGATACGCAGTATTTT | CSPGQGETDTQYF
- | TRBJ2-7 | - | TRBV27 | TGTGCCAGCAGCCTCAGACTAGGGAGCGGATACGAGCAGTACTTC | CASSLRLGSGYEQYF
once | TRBJ2-1 | TRBD2 | TRBV5-1 | TGCGCCAGCAGCTTGGTGCTAGCGGCCGATGAGCAGTTCTTC | CASSLVLAADEQFF
- | TRBJ2-1 | - | TRBV15 | TGTGCCACCAGCATCTCTCGGGATGAGCAGTTCTTC | CATSISRDEQFF